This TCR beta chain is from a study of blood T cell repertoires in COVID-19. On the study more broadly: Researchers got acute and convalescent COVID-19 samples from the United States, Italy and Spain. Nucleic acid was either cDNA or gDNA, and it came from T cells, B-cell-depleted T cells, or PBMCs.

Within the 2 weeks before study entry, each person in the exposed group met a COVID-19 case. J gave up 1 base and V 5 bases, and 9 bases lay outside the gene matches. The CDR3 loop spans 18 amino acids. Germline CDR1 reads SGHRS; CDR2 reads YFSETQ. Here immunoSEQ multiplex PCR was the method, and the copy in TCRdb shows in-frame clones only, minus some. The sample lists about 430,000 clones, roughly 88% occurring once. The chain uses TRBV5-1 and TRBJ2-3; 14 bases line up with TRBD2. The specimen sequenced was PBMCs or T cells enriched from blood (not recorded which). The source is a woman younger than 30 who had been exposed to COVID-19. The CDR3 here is CASREGLAGARRTDTQYF. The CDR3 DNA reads TGCGCCAGCAGGGAGGGACTAGCGGGAGCCCGACGCACAGATACGCAGTATTTT.